One T cell receptor beta chain is described in this entry. What it binds is not known. Losses at the gene ends were 5 bases for V and 3 bases for J; bases not matched to a gene: 9. This CDR3 region has 16 residues. Germline CDR1 reads SNHLY; CDR2 reads FYNNEI. This sample is drawn from a study of lymphopenia after photon versus proton radiotherapy. The study's findings and limits: Post-nadir diversity loss with photons came from oligoclonal expansion, particularly CD8+ Temra cells. Authors raise, but do not show, better survival with proton therapy. Post-nadir TCR diversity decline inversely tracked overall survival among those who died.

This table comes from immunoSEQ multiplex PCR, and its TCRdb copy is limited to in-frame clones, with some not included. In the table there are 70,000 or so clones, less than 95% of which are singletons. Sequenced material: peripheral blood, taken from a patient treated with photon-based radiotherapy. The receptor was derived from a woman in her forties with cholangiocarcinoma. This chain joins TRBV2 and TRBJ2-5; 10 bases fit TRBD2. The chain's CDR3 is CASSRQRTSGKETQYF. The DNA of the CDR3 is TGTGCCAGCAGTCGCCAACGGACTAGCGGAAAAGAGACCCAGTACTTC.